This T cell receptor (beta chain) was obtained from a study of T cell responses to AZD1222 COVID-19 vaccine. Study conclusions and caveats: There were repertoire samples only from the period after the peak T cell response.

Points on this clone: Its matching antigen is unknown.

CDR1 is MNHEY and CDR2 is SMNVEV in the germline V gene (reference sequence). The CDR3 consists of 14 residues. Trimming cost V 6 bases and J 3 bases, with 11 bases left between them. Method: immunoSEQ multiplex PCR; TCRdb's copy keeps in-frame clones and lacks some. This table holds about 110,000 clones, about 85% found once. Here the sequenced sample was peripheral blood, taken on day 0 of AZD1222 vaccination. This TCR derives from an adult in good health. The chain joins TRBV27 to TRBJ1-4; D is ambiguous. The CDR3 spells CASRYGGSNEKLFF. Here the CDR3 DNA reads TGTGCCAGCAGGTACGGCGGATCTAATGAAAAACTGTTTTTT.